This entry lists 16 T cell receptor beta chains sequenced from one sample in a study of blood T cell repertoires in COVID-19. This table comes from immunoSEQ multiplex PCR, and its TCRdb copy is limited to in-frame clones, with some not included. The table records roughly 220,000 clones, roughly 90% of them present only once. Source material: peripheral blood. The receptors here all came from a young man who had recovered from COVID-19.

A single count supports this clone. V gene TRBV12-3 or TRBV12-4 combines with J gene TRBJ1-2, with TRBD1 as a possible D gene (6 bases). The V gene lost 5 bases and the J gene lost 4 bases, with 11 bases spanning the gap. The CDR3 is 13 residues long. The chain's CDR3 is CASSQTGPYGYTF. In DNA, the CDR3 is TGTGCCAGCAGTCAAACAGGGCCCTATGGCTACACCTTC.

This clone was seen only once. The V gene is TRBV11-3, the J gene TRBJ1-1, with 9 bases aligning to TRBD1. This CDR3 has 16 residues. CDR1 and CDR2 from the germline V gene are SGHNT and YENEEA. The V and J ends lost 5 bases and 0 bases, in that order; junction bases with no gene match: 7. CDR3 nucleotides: TGTGCCAGCAGCCCACAGGGGGCCGAGGTGAACACTGAAGCTTTCTTT. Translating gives CASSPQGAEVNTEAFF. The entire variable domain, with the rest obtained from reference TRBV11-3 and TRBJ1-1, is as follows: EAGVVQSPRYKIIEKKQPVAFWCNPISGHNTLYWYLQNLGQGPELLIRYENEEAVDDSQLPKDRFSAERLKGVDSTLKIQPAELGDSAVYLCASSPQGAEVNTEAFFGQGTRLTVV.

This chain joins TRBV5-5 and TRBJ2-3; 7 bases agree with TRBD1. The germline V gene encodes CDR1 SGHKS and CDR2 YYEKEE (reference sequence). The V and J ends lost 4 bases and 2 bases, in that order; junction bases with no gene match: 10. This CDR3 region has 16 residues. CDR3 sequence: CASSGKSGTDTDTQYF. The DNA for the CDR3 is TGTGCCAGCAGCGGAAAATCCGGGACAGACACAGATACGCAGTATTTT.

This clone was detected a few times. CDR3 in amino acids: CASSLSGSRETQYF. CDR3 DNA sequence: TGTGCCAGCAGCTTATCAGGCAGTAGGGAGACCCAGTACTTC. V usage is TRBV7-2 and J usage is TRBJ2-5; no definite D call. CDR1 is SGHTA and CDR2 is FQGNSA in the germline V gene. CDR3 length equals 14 residues. V gave up 2 bases and J gave up 5 bases, with 12 bases separating them.

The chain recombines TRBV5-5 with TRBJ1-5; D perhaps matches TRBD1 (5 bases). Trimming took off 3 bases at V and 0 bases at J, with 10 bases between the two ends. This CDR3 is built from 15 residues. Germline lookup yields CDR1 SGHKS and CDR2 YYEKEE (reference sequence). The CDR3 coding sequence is TGTGCCAGCAGCTCTGGACACCGTAGCAATCAGCCCCAGCATTTT. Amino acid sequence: CASSSGHRSNQPQHF.

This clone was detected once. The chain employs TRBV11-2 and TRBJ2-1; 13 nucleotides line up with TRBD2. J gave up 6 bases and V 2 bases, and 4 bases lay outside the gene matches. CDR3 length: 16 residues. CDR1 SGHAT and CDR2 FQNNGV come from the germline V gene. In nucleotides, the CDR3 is TGTGCCAGCAGCTTACCCGGACTAGCGGGGGCCAATGAGCAGTTCTTC. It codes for CASSLPGLAGANEQFF.

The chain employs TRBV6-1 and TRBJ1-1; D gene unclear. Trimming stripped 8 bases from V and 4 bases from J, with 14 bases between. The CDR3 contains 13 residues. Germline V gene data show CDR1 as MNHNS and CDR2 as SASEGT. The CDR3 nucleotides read TGTGCCAGCTCCCGAGGTGTGCGCACTGAAGCTTTCTTT. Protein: CASSRGVRTEAFF.

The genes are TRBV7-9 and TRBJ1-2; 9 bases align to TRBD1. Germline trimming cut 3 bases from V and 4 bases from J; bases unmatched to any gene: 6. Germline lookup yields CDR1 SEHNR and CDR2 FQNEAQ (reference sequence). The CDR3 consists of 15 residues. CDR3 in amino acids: CASSLDRGYGYGYTF. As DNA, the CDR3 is TGTGCCAGCAGCTTGGACAGGGGATATGGCTATGGCTACACCTTC.

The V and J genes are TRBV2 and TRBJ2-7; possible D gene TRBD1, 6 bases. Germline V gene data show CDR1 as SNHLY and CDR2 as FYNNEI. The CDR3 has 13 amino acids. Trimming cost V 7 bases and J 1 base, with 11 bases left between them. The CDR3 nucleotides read TGTGCCAGCAACAACAGGGTTTCCTACGAGCAGTACTTC. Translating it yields CASNNRVSYEQYF.

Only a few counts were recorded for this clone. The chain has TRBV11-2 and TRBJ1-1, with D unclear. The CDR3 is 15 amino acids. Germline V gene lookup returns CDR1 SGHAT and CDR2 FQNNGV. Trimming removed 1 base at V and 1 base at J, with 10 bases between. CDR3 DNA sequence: TGTGCCAGCAGCTTAGTTACAGCTGCGAACACTGAAGCTTTCTTT. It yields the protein CASSLVTAANTEAFF.

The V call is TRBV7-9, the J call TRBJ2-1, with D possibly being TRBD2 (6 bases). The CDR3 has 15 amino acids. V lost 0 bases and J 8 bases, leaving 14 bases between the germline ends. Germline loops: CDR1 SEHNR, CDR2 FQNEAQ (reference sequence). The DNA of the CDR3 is TGTGCCAGCAGCTTAGCCCAGACTAGTTGGGATGAGCAGTTCTTC. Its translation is CASSLAQTSWDEQFF.

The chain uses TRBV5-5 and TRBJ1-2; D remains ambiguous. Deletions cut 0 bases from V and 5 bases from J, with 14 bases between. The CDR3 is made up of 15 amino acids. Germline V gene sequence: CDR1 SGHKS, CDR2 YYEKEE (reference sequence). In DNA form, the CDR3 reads TGTGCCAGCAGCTTGGGGGGAGACGGTTCATATGGCTACACCTTC. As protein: CASSLGGDGSYGYTF.

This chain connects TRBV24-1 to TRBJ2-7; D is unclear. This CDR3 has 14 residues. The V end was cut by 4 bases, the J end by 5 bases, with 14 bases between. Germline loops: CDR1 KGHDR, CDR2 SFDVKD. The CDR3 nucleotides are TGTGCCACCAGTGACCTCGGGTCCGAACACGAGCAGTACTTC. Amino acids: CATSDLGSEHEQYF.

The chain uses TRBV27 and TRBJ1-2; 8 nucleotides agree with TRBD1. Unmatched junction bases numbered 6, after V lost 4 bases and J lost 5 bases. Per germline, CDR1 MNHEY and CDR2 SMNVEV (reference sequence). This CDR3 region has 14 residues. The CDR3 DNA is TGTGCCAGCAGTTCCCGGCGGACAGGGTATGGCTACACCTTC. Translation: CASSSRRTGYGYTF.

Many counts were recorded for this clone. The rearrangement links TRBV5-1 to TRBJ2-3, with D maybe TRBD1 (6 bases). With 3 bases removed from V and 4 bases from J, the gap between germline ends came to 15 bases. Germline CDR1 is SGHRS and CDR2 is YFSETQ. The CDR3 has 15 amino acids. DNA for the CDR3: TGCGCCAGCAGCTACGGGACACTTAAGTCAGATACGCAGTATTTT. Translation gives CASSYGTLKSDTQYF.

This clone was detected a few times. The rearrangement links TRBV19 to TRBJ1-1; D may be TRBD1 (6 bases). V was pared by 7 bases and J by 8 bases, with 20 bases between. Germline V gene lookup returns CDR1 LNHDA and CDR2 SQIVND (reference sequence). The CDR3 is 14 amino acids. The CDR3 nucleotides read TGTGCCAGTATCATCAGGGGAGCTACAGGAGAAGCTTTCTTT. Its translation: CASIIRGATGEAFF. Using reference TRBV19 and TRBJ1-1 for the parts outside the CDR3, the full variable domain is DGGITQSPKYLFRKEGQNVTLSCEQNLNHDAMYWYRQDPGQGLRLIYYSQIVNDFQKGDIAEGYSVSREKKESFPLTVTSAQKNPTAFYLCASIIRGATGEAFFGQGTRLTVV.